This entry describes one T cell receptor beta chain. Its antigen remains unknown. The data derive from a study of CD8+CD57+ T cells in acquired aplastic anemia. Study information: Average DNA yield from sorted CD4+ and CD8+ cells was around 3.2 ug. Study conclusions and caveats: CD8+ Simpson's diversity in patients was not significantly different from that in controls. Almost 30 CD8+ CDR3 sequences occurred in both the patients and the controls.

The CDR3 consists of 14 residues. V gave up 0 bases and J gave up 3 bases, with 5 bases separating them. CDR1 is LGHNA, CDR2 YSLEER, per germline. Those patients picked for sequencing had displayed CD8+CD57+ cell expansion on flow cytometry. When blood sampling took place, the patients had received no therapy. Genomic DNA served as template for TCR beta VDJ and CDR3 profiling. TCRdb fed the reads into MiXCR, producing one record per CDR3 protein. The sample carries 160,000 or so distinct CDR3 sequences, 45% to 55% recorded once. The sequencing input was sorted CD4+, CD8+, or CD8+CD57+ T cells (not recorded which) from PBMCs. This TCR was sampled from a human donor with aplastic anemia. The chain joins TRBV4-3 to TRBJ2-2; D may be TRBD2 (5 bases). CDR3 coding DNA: TGCGCCAGCAGCCAAGAGAGGGACACCGGGGAGCTGTTTTTT. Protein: CASSQERDTGELFF.